This note documents a single T cell receptor beta chain sequence. Its antigen is as yet unknown. The V and J ends lost 2 bases and 4 bases respectively, with 12 bases between them. This CDR3 spans 15 amino acids. CDR1 and CDR2 (germline): MNHNY, SVGAGI (reference sequence). The entry originates in a study of STAT3 mutations in large granular lymphocyte leukemia. Study observations and caveats: Clonal expansion was inferred from other time points because no sample existed at each clone's first appearance. Every T-cell large granular lymphocyte leukemia patient had at least one immunodominant TCR beta clonotype. After therapy, 6 of 18 patients switched clonotypes, all new clones STAT3 wild type. Some patients had dominant TCR clones larger than their STAT3 mutant burden.

Sequencing was performed with immunoSEQ multiplex PCR; in TCRdb, only in-frame clones are kept and a portion is missing. The sample has around 1,700 clones, about 88% seen once; the top ten hold about 16%. V is TRBV6-6 and J is TRBJ2-1; the D is unclear. The specimen sequenced was peripheral blood mononuclear cells. This receptor was identified in a woman between 35 and 50 years old with T-cell large granular lymphocyte leukemia. Some clones in this sample may be carry-over from other donors' samples. The CDR3 sequence: CASSYEDSRYNEQFF. CDR3 bases: TGTGCCAGCAGTTACGAAGACTCTAGGTACAATGAGCAGTTCTTC.